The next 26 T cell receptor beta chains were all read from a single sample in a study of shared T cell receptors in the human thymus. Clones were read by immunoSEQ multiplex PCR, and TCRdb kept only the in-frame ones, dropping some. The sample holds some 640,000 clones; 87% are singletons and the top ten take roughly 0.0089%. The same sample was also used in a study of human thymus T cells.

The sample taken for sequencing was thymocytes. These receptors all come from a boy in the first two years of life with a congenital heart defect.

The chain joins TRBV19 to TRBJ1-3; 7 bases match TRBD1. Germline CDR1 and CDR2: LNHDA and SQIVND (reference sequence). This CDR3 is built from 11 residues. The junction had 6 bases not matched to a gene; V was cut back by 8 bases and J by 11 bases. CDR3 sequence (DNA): TGTGCCAGTTCAGCAGGGGGTCCCATATATTTT. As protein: CASSAGGPIYF.

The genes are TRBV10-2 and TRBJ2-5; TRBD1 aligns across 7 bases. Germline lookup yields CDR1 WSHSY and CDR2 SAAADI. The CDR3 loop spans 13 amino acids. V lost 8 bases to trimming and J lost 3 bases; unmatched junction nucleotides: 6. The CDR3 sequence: CASLSTGEETQYF. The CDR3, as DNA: TGCGCCAGCCTAAGCACAGGGGAAGAGACCCAGTACTTC.

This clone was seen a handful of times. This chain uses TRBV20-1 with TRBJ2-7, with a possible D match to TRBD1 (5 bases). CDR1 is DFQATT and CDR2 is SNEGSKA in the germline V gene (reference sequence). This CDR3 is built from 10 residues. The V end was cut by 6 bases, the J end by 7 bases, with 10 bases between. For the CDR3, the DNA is TGCAGTGCGGCGGCAGGGGAGCAGTACTTC. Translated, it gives CSAAAGEQYF.

DNA of the CDR3: TGCGCCAGCAGCCAAAGTAGTAAGAGACAGAAGAACACTGAAGCTTTCTTT. It yields the protein CASSQSSKRQKNTEAFF. V usage is TRBV4-1 and J usage is TRBJ1-1; D might be TRBD1 (5 bases). V gave up 2 bases and J gave up 1 base, with 17 bases separating them. Germline CDR1 is MGHRA and CDR2 is YSYEKL. The CDR3 runs to 17 residues.

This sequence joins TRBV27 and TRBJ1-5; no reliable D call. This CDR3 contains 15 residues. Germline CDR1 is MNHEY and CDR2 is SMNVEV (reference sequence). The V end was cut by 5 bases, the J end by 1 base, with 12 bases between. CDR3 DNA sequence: TGTGCCAGCAGTCCCCAAAACACCAGCAATCAGCCCCAGCATTTT. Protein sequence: CASSPQNTSNQPQHF.

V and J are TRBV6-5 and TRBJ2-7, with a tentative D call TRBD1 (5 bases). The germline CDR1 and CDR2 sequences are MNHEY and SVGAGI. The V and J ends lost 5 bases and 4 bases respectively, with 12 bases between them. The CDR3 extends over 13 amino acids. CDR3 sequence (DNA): TGTGCCAGCAGTCAAGGGGTACTGTACGAGCAGTACTTC. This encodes CASSQGVLYEQYF.

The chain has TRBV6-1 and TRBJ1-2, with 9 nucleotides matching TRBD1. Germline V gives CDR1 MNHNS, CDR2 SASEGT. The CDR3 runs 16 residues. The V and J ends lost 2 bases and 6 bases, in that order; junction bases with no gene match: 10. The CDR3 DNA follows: TGTGCCAGCAGTGAACAAACCCGGGACAGGGCGGATGGCTACACCTTC. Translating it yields CASSEQTRDRADGYTF.

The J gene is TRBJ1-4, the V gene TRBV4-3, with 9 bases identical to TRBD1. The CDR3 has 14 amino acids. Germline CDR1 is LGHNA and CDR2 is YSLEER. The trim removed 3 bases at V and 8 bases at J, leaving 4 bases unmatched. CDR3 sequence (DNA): TGCGCCAGCAGCCAGGACAGGGGTCGAGAAAAACTGTTTTTT. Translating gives CASSQDRGREKLFF.

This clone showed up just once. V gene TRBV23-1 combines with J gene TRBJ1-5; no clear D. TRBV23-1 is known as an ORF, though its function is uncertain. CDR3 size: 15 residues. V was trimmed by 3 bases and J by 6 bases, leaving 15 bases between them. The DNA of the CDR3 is TGCGCCAGCAGTCAGGAGACCCTGGTCGTTCAGCCCCAGCATTTT. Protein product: CASSQETLVVQPQHF.

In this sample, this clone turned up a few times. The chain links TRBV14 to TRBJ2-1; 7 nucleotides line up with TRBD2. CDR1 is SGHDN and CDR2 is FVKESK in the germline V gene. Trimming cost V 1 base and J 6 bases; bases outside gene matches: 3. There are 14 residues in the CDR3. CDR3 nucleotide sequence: TGTGCCAGCAGCCAAGGGGCTAGCGGCAATGAGCAGTTCTTC. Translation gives CASSQGASGNEQFF.

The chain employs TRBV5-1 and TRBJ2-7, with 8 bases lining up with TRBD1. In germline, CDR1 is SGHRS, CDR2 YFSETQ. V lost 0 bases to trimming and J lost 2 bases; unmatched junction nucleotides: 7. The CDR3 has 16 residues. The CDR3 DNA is TGCGCCAGCAGCTTGGAGGACAGGGCAGACACCTACGAGCAGTACTTC. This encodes CASSLEDRADTYEQYF.

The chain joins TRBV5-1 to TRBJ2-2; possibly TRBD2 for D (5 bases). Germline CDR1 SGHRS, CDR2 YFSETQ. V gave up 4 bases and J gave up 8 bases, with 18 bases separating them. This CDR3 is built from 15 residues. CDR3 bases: TGCGCCAGCAGCCAACAAGACGGTCCGGGGGGGGAGCTGTTTTTT. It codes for CASSQQDGPGGELFF.

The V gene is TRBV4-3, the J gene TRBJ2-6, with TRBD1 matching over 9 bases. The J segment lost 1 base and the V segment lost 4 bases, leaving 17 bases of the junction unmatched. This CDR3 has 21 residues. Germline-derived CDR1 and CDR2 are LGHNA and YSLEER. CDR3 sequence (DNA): TGCGCCAGCAGCCCAGACACACCGGGACAGGGCACGAGTTCTGGGGCCAACGTCCTGACTTTC. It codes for CASSPDTPGQGTSSGANVLTF.

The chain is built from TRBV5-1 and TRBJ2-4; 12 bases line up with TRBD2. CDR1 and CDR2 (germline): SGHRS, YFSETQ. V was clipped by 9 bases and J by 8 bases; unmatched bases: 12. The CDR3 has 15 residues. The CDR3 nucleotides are TGCGCCACCGGGCCCCTAGCGGGGGGGCCTGACATTCAGTACTTC. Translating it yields CATGPLAGGPDIQYF.

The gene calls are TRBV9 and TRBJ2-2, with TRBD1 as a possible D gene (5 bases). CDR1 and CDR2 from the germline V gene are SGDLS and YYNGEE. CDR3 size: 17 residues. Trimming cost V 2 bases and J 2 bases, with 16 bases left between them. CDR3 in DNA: TGTGCCAGCAGCGTCCTCCCGGAGACAGCTAACACCGGGGAGCTGTTTTTT. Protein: CASSVLPETANTGELFF.

CDR3 protein: CASSVVGQGGFYEQYF. As DNA, the CDR3 is TGTGCCAGCAGCGTAGTAGGACAGGGGGGGTTCTACGAGCAGTACTTC. The chain joins TRBV9 to TRBJ2-7, with 10 bases lining up with TRBD1. The CDR3 sequence is 16 residues long. CDR1 is SGDLS and CDR2 is YYNGEE in the germline V gene. Trimming took 0 bases from V and 3 from J; bases not matched to a gene: 6.

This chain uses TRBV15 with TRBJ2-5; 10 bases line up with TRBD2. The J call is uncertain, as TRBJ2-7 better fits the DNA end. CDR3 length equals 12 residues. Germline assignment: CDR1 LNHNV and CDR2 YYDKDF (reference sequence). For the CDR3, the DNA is TGTGCCACTAGCGGGAGGCCCTACGAGCAGTACTTC. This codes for CATSGRPYEQYF.

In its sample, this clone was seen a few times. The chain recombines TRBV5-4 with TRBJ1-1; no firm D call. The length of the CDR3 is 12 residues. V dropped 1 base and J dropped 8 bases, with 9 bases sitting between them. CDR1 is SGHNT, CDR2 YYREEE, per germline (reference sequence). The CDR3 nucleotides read TGTGCCAGCAGCTTGCGAGGGAAGGAAGCTTTCTTT. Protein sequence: CASSLRGKEAFF.

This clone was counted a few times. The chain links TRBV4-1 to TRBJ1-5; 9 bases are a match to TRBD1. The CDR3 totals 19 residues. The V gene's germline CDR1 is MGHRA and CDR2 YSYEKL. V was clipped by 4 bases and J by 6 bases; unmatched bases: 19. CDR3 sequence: CASSPAARDRDLTSQPQHF. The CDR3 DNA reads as TGCGCCAGCAGCCCCGCTGCCCGGGACAGGGATTTGACCAGTCAGCCCCAGCATTTT.

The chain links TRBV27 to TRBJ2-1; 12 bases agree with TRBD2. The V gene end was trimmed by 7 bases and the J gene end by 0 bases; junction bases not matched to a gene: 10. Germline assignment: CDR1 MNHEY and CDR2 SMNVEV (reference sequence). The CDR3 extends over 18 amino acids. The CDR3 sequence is CASTTGLAGGSSYNEQFF. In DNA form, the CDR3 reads TGTGCCAGCACCACGGGGCTAGCGGGGGGGTCCTCCTACAATGAGCAGTTCTTC.

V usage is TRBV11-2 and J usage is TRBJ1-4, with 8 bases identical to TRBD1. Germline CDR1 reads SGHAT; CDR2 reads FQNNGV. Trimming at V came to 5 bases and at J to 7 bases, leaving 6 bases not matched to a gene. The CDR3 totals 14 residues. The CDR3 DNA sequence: TGTGCCAGCAGCCCCGGGACAGGTTTTGAAAAACTGTTTTTT. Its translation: CASSPGTGFEKLFF.

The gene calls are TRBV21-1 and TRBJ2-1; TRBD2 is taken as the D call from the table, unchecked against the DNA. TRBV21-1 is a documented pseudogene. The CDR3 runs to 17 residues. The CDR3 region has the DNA TGTGCCAGCAGCCACGTCGTCGGGACTAGCGGGAACAATGAGCAGTTCTTC. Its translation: CASSHVVGTSGNNEQFF.

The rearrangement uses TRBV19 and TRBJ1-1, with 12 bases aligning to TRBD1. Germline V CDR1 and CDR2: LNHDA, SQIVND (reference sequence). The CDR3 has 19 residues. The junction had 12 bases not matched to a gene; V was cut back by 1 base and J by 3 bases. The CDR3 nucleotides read TGTGCCAGTAGTATAGGGCGTCCGGGACAGGGGGCGCCGGACACTGAAGCTTTCTTT. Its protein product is CASSIGRPGQGAPDTEAFF.

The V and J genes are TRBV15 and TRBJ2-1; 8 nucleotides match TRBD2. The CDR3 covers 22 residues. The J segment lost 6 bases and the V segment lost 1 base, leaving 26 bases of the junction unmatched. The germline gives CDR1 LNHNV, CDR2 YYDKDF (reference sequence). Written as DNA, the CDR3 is TGTGCCACCAGCAGAGGGGCCCCTTCCGGGGCAGTGAACGGGAGGGCGACCAATGAGCAGTTCTTC. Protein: CATSRGAPSGAVNGRATNEQFF.

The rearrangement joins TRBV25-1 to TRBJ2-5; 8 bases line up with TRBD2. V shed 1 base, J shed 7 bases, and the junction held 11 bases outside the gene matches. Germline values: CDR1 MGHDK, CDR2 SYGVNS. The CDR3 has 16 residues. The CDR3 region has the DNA TGTGCCAGCAGTGAATCGTTGCGGGGGGCGCCCGGGACCCAGTACTTC. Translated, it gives CASSESLRGAPGTQYF.

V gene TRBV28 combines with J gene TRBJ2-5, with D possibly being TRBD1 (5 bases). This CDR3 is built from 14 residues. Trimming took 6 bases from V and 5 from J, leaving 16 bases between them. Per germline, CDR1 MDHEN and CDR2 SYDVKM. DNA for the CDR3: TGTGCCAGCAGGTCCAGGGCCATGTGGGAGACCCAGTACTTC. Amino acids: CASRSRAMWETQYF.